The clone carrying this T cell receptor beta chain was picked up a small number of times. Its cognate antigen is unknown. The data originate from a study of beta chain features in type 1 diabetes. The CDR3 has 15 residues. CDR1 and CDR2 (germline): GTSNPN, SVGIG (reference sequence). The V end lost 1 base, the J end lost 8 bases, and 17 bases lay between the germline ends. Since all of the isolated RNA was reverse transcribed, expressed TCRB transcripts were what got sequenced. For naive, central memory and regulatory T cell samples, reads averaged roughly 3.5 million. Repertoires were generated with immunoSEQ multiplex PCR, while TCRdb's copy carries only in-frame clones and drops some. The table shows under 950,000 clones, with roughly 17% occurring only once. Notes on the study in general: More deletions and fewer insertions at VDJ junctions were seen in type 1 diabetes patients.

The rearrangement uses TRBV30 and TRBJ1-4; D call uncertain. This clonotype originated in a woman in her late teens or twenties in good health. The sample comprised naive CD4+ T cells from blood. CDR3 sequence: CAWSGPANIAEKLFF. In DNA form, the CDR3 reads TGTGCCTGGAGTGGACCGGCCAACATCGCGGAAAAACTGTTTTTT.